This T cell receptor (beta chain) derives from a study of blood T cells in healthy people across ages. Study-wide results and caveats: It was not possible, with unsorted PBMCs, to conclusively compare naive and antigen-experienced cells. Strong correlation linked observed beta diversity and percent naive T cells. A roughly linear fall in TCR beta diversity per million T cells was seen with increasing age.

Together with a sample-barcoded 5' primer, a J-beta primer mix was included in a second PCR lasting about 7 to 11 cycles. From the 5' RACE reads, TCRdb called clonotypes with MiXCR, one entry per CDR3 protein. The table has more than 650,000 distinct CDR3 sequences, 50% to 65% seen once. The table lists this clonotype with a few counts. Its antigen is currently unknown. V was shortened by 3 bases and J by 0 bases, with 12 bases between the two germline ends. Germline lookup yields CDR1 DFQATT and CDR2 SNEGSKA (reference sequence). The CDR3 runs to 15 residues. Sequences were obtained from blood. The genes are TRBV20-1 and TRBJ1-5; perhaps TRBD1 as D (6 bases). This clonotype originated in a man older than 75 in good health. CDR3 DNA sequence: TGCAGTGCTAGGTCCCAGGGGAATAGCAATCAGCCCCAGCATTTT. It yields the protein CSARSQGNSNQPQHF.